Below, 25 T cell receptor beta chains from the same sample are listed, as sequenced in a study of T cells in Graves' hyperthyroidism and ophthalmopathy. Using RNA transcripts as the source, TCR beta CDR3 regions were amplified. HTBI primers were the set used in a first-round RT-PCR of the TCR CDR3. TCRdb re-analysed the multiplex PCR reads in MiXCR, keeping a single row per CDR3 protein. The sample contains 250,000 to 350,000 distinct CDR3 sequences, roughly 15% of which appear only once. The sample taken for sequencing was blood. The receptors were sampled from a man aged 30 to 45 with Graves' hyperthyroidism.

This clonotype has just a few counts. The chain couples TRBV12-3 or TRBV12-4 to TRBJ2-1, with TRBD2 matching 10 bases. The CDR3 loop spans 14 amino acids. The junction had 3 bases not matched to a gene; V was cut back by 4 bases and J by 6 bases. As DNA, the CDR3 is TGTGCCAGCAGTTCGAGCGGGAGGGCCAATGAGCAGTTCTTC. It specifies CASSSSGRANEQFF.

Note on this clonotype: A much larger clone lies a single base off, so this may be a read error. The chain has TRBV27 and TRBJ2-7; 7 bases line up with TRBD1. Germline CDR1 and CDR2: MNHEY and SMNVEV (reference sequence). This CDR3 is 17 amino acids long. The CDR3 here is CVSSLRPTGARSYEQYF. CDR3 DNA sequence: TGTGTCAGCAGTTTACGTCCCACAGGGGCCCGCAGCTACGAGCAGTACTTC.

As concerns this clonotype: It may be a read error: a sequence one base away is much more abundant. This chain links TRBV7-2 with TRBJ2-1, with 7 bases that match TRBD2. J lost 6 bases, V lost 10 bases, and 15 bases had no gene match. In germline, CDR1 is SGHTA, CDR2 FQGNSA. The CDR3 runs 15 residues. In nucleotides, the CDR3 is TGTGCCACCGCGCCCGGGACTACCCGCCTCAATGAGCAGTTCTTC. Amino acids: CATAPGTTRLNEQFF.

This clonotype appeared a few times. The chain couples TRBV27 to TRBJ2-1; TRBD2 agrees at 10 bases. This CDR3 has 16 residues. CDR1 is MNHEY and CDR2 is SMNVEV in the germline V gene (reference sequence). Trimming took 6 bases from V and 1 from J; bases not matched to a gene: 6. This chain's CDR3 is CASSPRLAGSYNEQFF. The CDR3 coding sequence is TGTGCCAGCAGCCCAAGACTAGCGGGTTCCTACAATGAGCAGTTCTTC.

This clonotype has a handful of counts. This sequence joins TRBV12-3 or TRBV12-4 and TRBJ2-1; 14 nucleotides line up with TRBD2. J gave up 3 bases and V 9 bases, and 7 bases lay outside the gene matches. This CDR3 is built from 16 residues. DNA of the CDR3: TGTGCCAGAGGACTAGCGGGAGGTAAGGGCTACAATGAGCAGTTCTTC. It is translated as CARGLAGGKGYNEQFF.

Only one count was recorded for this clonotype. The chain combines TRBV6-1 with TRBJ2-5, with 7 bases identical to TRBD1. The CDR3 spans 17 residues. V trimming: 2 bases; J trimming: 2 bases; junction bases outside the gene matches: 11. Germline lookup yields CDR1 MNHNS and CDR2 SASEGT. CDR3 region: CASSERIQGILQETQYF. DNA of the CDR3: TGTGCCAGCAGTGAAAGGATACAGGGGATATTGCAAGAGACCCAGTACTTC.

This clonotype occurred a few times. J is TRBJ2-1 and V is TRBV7-9; 14 bases line up with TRBD2. Germline V gene sequence: CDR1 SEHNR, CDR2 FQNEAQ (reference sequence). Trimming removed 3 bases from V and 0 bases from J; junction bases left unmatched: 7. This CDR3 contains 19 residues. The CDR3 sequence: CASSLGGTSGGLSYNEQFF. As DNA, the CDR3 is TGTGCCAGCAGCTTGGGGGGGACTAGCGGGGGCCTCTCCTACAATGAGCAGTTCTTC.

V gene TRBV5-1 combines with J gene TRBJ1-4; D perhaps matches TRBD1 (6 bases). Germline V gene lookup returns CDR1 SGHRS and CDR2 YFSETQ. V gave up 4 bases and J gave up 7 bases, with 20 bases separating them. The CDR3 length is 16 residues. The CDR3 is CASSPLPTGGGEKLFF. The CDR3 DNA follows: TGCGCCAGCAGCCCCCTCCCGACAGGAGGAGGTGAAAAACTGTTTTTT.

The chain uses TRBV10-1 and TRBJ1-1, with 8 bases fitting TRBD1. In germline, CDR1 is WNHNN, CDR2 SYGVQD (reference sequence). Germline trimming cut 4 bases from V and 10 bases from J; bases unmatched to any gene: 11. The length of the CDR3 is 14 residues. CDR3 amino acids: CASSVDRGISGAFF. CDR3 in DNA: TGCGCCAGCAGTGTCGACAGGGGTATCTCTGGAGCTTTCTTT.

This clonotype was detected only a few times. This sequence joins TRBV9 and TRBJ2-3; 7 nucleotides agree with TRBD2. The germline V gene has CDR1 SGDLS and CDR2 YYNGEE. The CDR3 runs 13 residues. Losses at the gene ends were 2 bases for V and 7 bases for J; bases not matched to a gene: 4. The CDR3 loop is CASSVAGRYTQYF. CDR3 nucleotide sequence: TGTGCCAGCAGCGTCGCCGGGAGGTATACGCAGTATTTT.

This chain connects TRBV6-1 to TRBJ1-6; D might be TRBD1 (6 bases). The CDR3 runs to 14 residues. Trimming removed 7 bases from V and 9 bases from J, with 16 bases in between. CDR1 is MNHNS, CDR2 SASEGT, per germline. DNA for the CDR3: TGTGCCAGCACGGGGGCCACACAAATTTCACCCCTCCACTTT. Amino acids: CASTGATQISPLHF.

The rearrangement joins TRBV5-1 to TRBJ2-6; TRBD2 might be the D (6 bases). Trimming removed 0 bases at V and 2 bases at J, with 9 bases between. This CDR3 comprises 16 residues. Per the germline V gene, CDR1 is SGHRS and CDR2 is YFSETQ. In DNA, the CDR3 is TGCGCCAGCAGCTTGGGGGGCGGGACTGGGGCCAACGTCCTGACTTTC. Its protein is CASSLGGGTGANVLTF. Full variable domain (outside the CDR3, taken from reference TRBV5-1 and TRBJ2-6): KAGVTQTPRYLIKTRGQQVTLSCSPISGHRSVSWYQQTPGQGLQFLFEYFSETQRNKGNFPGRFSGRQFSNSRSEMNVSTLELGDSALYLCASSLGGGTGANVLTFGAGSRLTVL.

The chain uses TRBV5-1 and TRBJ2-1; D unresolved. The germline CDR1 and CDR2 sequences are SGHRS and YFSETQ. The CDR3 is 15 amino acids. The V end lost 0 bases, the J end lost 11 bases, and 18 bases lay between the germline ends. CDR3 bases: TGCGCCAGCAGCTTGGCCGAAAACCGTCGGAATCAGCAGTTCTTC. Translation: CASSLAENRRNQQFF.

The chain couples TRBV7-9 to TRBJ1-4, with unresolved D. Germline CDR1 SEHNR, CDR2 FQNEAQ (reference sequence). This CDR3 spans 15 amino acids. V shed 6 bases and J shed 0 bases, with 11 bases lying between them. The CDR3 reads CASRTGSATNEKLFF. The CDR3 nucleotides are TGTGCCAGCAGAACCGGGTCTGCAACTAATGAAAAACTGTTTTTT.

This clonotype was seen many times. The chain has TRBV29-1 and TRBJ2-5, with a tentative D call TRBD1 (6 bases). CDR3 length: 13 amino acids. V shed 2 bases and J shed 5 bases, with 12 bases lying between them. Germline loops: CDR1 SQVTM, CDR2 ANQGSEA. The CDR3 DNA is TGCAGCGTTGAAACAGGGTTGATGGAGACCCAGTACTTC. Its protein product is CSVETGLMETQYF.

This clonotype was seen a handful of times. The chain uses TRBV7-9 and TRBJ1-6; 7 bases agree with TRBD1. CDR1 is SEHNR, CDR2 FQNEAQ, per germline (reference sequence). The J segment lost 7 bases and the V segment lost 4 bases, leaving 7 bases of the junction unmatched. The CDR3 spans 15 residues. The CDR3 protein is CASSYYRDRNSPLHF. CDR3 in DNA: TGTGCCAGCAGCTATTACCGGGACAGAAATTCACCCCTCCACTTT.

This clonotype was counted a few times. The rearrangement links TRBV29-1 to TRBJ1-1; TRBD1 aligns across 9 bases. Germline V lookup: CDR1 SQVTM, CDR2 ANQGSEA. The ends lost 8 bases at V and 10 bases at J; junction bases unmatched: 8. The CDR3 has 11 amino acids. CDR3 residues: CSMGQGQGAFF. The CDR3 DNA follows: TGCAGCATGGGACAGGGTCAAGGAGCTTTCTTT.

The genes are TRBV7-2 and TRBJ1-6; D might be TRBD1 (5 bases). In germline, CDR1 is SGHTA, CDR2 FQGNSA. Trimming left V 6 bases short and J 12 bases short, with 15 bases between. The CDR3 has 13 amino acids. The chain's CDR3 is CASSTGGGLPLHF. In DNA, the CDR3 is TGTGCCAGCAGTACTGGGGGGGGTCTACCCCTCCACTTT.

This clonotype was detected ten times or more. The chain has TRBV6-2 or TRBV6-3 and TRBJ2-2, with D possibly being TRBD2 (6 bases). This CDR3 region has 14 residues. The V end was cut by 7 bases, the J end by 6 bases, with 15 bases between. CDR1 is MNHEY, CDR2 SVGEGT, per germline. This CDR3 reads CASKGLLDAGELFF. CDR3 nucleotide sequence: TGTGCCAGCAAGGGACTCCTCGATGCCGGGGAGCTGTTTTTT.

This clonotype was seen many times. This chain connects TRBV7-2 to TRBJ2-7; D perhaps matches TRBD1 (5 bases). The CDR3 runs 14 residues. Germline lookup yields CDR1 SGHTA and CDR2 FQGNSA. V was clipped by 5 bases and J by 2 bases, with 13 bases between them. For the CDR3, the DNA is TGTGCCAGCAGCGCAAGGGGCAGAGCCTACGAGCAGTACTTC. This codes for CASSARGRAYEQYF.

This chain connects TRBV5-1 to TRBJ2-5; no clear D gene. Germline lookup yields CDR1 SGHRS and CDR2 YFSETQ. Trimming stripped 2 bases from V and 0 bases from J, with 8 bases between. This CDR3 is built from 14 residues. As DNA, the CDR3 is TGCGCCAGCAGCTTTGGTCAGAACCAAGAGACCCAGTACTTC. Its protein is CASSFGQNQETQYF.

The rearrangement uses TRBV19 and TRBJ2-3, with 11 bases fitting TRBD2. The CDR3 is made up of 18 amino acids. V shed 2 bases, J shed 0 bases, and the junction held 7 bases outside the gene matches. Germline V CDR1 and CDR2: LNHDA, SQIVND (reference sequence). The CDR3 spells CASSIRSSGRPSTDTQYF. As DNA, the CDR3 is TGTGCCAGTAGTATAAGGTCTAGCGGGAGGCCCAGCACAGATACGCAGTATTTT.

This clonotype was found many times. This chain joins TRBV7-2 and TRBJ2-5, with 10 bases matching TRBD2. Trimming took 0 bases from V and 4 from J; bases not matched to a gene: 2. The CDR3 loop spans 15 amino acids. Per the germline V gene, CDR1 is SGHTA and CDR2 is FQGNSA. The CDR3 nucleotides are TGTGCCAGCAGCTTAGCGCTAGCGGGAGCAGAGACCCAGTACTTC. Protein sequence: CASSLALAGAETQYF.

This clonotype was detected a few times. CDR3: CASRRGQLNEQFF. The CDR3 nucleotides read TGTGCCAGTAGACGGGGACAGCTGAATGAGCAGTTCTTC. J is TRBJ2-1 and V is TRBV19, with TRBD1 identical over 7 bases. This CDR3 has 13 amino acids. Per germline, CDR1 LNHDA and CDR2 SQIVND (reference sequence). The ends lost 6 bases at V and 7 bases at J; junction bases unmatched: 6.

This clonotype was observed a handful of times. This chain links TRBV28 with TRBJ2-4; TRBD1 matches 7 bases. The V and J ends lost 5 bases and 0 bases, in that order; junction bases with no gene match: 7. The CDR3 covers 16 residues. Germline lookup yields CDR1 MDHEN and CDR2 SYDVKM. In DNA form, the CDR3 reads TGTGCCAGCAGTGAACAGGGGTTCAGAGCCAAAAACATTCAGTACTTC. Protein product: CASSEQGFRAKNIQYF.